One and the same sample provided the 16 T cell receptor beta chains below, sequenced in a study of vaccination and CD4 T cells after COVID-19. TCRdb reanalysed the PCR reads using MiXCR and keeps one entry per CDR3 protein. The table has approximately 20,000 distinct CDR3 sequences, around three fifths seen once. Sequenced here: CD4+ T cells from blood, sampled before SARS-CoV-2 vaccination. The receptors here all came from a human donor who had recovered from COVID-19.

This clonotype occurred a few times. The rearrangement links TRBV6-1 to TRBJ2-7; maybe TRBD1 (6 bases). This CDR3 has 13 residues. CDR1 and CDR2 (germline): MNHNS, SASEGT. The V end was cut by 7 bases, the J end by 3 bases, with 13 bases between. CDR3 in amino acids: CASTYRVHYEQYF. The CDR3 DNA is TGTGCCAGCACATACAGGGTCCACTACGAGCAGTACTTC.

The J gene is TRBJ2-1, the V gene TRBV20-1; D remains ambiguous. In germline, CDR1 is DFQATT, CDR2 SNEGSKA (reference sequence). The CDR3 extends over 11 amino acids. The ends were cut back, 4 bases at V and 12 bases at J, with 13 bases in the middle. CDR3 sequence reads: CSATHLSGQFF. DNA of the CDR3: TGCAGTGCTACCCATTTATCCGGGCAGTTCTTC.

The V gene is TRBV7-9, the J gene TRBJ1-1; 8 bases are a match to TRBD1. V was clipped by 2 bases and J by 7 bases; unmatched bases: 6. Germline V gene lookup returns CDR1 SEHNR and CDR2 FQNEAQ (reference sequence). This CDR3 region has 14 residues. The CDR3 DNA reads TGTGCCAGCAGCTTACAGGGGGCAATGGGTGAAGCTTTCTTT. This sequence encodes CASSLQGAMGEAFF.

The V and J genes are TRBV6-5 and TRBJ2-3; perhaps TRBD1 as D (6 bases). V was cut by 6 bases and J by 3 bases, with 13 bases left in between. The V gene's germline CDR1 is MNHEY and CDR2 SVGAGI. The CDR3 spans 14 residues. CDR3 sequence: CASRYRVGTDTQYF. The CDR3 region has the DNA TGTGCCAGCAGGTACAGGGTGGGGACAGATACGCAGTATTTT.

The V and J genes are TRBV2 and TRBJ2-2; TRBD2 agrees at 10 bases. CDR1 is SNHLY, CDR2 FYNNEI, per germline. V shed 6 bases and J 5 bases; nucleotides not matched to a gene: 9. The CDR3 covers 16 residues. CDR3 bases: TGTGCCAGCAGCCTGAGCGGGAGGGCCCTTACCGGGGAGCTGTTTTTT. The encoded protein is CASSLSGRALTGELFF.

Here the CDR3 DNA reads TGTGCCAGCAACCCGGGACGGCAAGAGACCCAGTACTTC. This codes for CASNPGRQETQYF. This rearrangement joins TRBV11-1 to TRBJ2-5, with D possibly called TRBD1 or TRBD2 (5 bases each). The CDR3 is 13 amino acids. The V gene's germline CDR1 is SGHAT and CDR2 FQDESV (reference sequence). V lost 7 bases and J lost 2, with 11 bases in between.

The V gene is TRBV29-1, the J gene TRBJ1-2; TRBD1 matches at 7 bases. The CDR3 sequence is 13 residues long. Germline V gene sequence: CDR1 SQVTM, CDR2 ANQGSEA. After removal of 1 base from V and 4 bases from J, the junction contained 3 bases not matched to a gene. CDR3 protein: CSVEGQGGYGYTF. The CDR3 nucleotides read TGCAGCGTTGAAGGACAGGGTGGCTATGGCTACACCTTC.

For the CDR3, the DNA is TGTGCCAGCAGTTTGGGGGGCGCAGATACGCAGTATTTT. Residues: CASSLGGADTQYF. This chain links TRBV12-3 or TRBV12-4 with TRBJ2-3, with D possibly being TRBD1 or TRBD2 (6 bases each). The germline V and J ends were trimmed by 3 bases and 4 bases, with 8 bases remaining between them. This CDR3 has 13 residues.

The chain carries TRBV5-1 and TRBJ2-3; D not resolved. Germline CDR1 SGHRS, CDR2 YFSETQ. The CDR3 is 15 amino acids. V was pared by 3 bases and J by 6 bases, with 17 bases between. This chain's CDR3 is CASSYPSPAVDTQYF. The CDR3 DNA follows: TGCGCCAGCAGCTATCCCTCTCCGGCGGTCGATACGCAGTATTTT. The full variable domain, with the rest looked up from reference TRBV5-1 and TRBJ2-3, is KAGVTQTPRYLIKTRGQQVTLSCSPISGHRSVSWYQQTPGQGLQFLFEYFSETQRNKGNFPGRFSGRQFSNSRSEMNVSTLELGDSALYLCASSYPSPAVDTQYFGPGTRLTVL.

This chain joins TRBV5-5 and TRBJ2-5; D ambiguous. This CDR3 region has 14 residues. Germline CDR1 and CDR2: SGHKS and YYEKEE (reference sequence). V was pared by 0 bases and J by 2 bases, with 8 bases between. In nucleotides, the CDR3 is TGTGCCAGCAGCTTGGTAGTTAGACAAGAGACCCAGTACTTC. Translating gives CASSLVVRQETQYF.

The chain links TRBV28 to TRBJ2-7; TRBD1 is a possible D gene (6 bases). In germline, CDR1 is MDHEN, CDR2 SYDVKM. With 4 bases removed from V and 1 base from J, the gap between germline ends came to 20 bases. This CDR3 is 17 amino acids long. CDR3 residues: CASSSPGQATFSYEQYF. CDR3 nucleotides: TGTGCCAGCAGTTCCCCGGGACAAGCCACCTTTTCCTACGAGCAGTACTTC.

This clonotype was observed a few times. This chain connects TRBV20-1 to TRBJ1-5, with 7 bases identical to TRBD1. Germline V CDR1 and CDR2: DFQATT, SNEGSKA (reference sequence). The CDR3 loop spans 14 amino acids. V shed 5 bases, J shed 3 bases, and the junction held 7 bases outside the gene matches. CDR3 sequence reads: CSAVQGQDNQPQHF. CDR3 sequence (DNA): TGCAGTGCTGTACAGGGGCAGGACAATCAGCCCCAGCATTTT.

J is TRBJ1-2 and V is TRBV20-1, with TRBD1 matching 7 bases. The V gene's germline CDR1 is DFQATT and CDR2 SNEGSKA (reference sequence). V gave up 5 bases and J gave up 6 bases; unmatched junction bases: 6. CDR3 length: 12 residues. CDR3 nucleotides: TGCAGTGCTCCTAGACAGGGCCATGGCTACACCTTC. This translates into CSAPRQGHGYTF.

The CDR3: CASKGQGTDTQYF. CDR3 nucleotides: TGCGCCAGCAAGGGACAGGGAACAGATACGCAGTATTTT. The V gene is TRBV5-1, the J gene TRBJ2-3, with TRBD1 identical over 9 bases. This CDR3 has 13 amino acids. Germline lookup yields CDR1 SGHRS and CDR2 YFSETQ. Trimming took 6 bases from V and 3 from J; bases not matched to a gene: 2.

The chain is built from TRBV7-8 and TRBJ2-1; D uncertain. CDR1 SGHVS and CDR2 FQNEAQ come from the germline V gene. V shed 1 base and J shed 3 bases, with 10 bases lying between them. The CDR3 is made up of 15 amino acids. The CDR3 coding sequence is TGTGCCAGCAGCTTAGATTTTCGACTCTACAATGAGCAGTTCTTC. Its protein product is CASSLDFRLYNEQFF. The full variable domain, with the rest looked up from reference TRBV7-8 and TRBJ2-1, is GAGVSQSPRYKVAKRGQDVALRCDPISGHVSLFWYQQALGQGPEFLTYFQNEAQLDKSGLPSDRFFAERPEGSVSTLKIQRTQQEDSAVYLCASSLDFRLYNEQFFGPGTRLTVL.

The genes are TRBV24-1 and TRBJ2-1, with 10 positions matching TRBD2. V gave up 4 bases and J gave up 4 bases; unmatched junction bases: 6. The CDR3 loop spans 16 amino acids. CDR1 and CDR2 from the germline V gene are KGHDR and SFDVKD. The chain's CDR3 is CATSESGRAPYNEQFF. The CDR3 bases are TGTGCCACCAGTGAAAGCGGGAGGGCCCCGTACAATGAGCAGTTCTTC.